This T cell receptor (beta chain) was recorded in a study of Ad26.COV2.S vaccination and SARS-CoV-2 variants (TCRdb year 2021). In the study overall: Donors in the vaccine arm were drawn from COV1001, a phase I-IIa trial of Ad26.COV2.S in healthy adults that was multicentre, randomized, double-blind and placebo-controlled. Dosing of Ad26.COV2.S was intramuscular, at either 5x10^10 or 1x10^11 viral particles, delivered as one shot or as two shots spaced 56 days apart. TCRbeta repertoire sequencing served as the tool for gauging how specific and how broad the SARS-CoV-2-reactive T cell receptors were following Ad26.COV2.S vaccination. The TCR-sequenced set comprised approximately 32 samples: 19 Ad26.COV2.S vaccine recipients, 5 placebo recipients and 8 SARS-CoV-2 convalescent individuals. Trial participants were randomized into five groups of five, in which low-dose or high-dose Ad26.COV2.S was given once or twice, or placebo was given on both occasions. Investigators remained blinded to trial group allocation during experiments and outcome assessment. Study-level results and caveats: Vaccine and placebo recipients had similar non-spike TCR breadth, a finding consistent with the vaccine containing only spike. After vaccination, spike-specific CD8+ and CD4+ T cell responses were reported to show substantial breadth. It was noted by the authors that total T cell responses may have been underestimated by the TCR breadth and depth analyses. The study lacked the statistical power to compare responses across vaccine doses or regimens. Spike-specific TCR breadth was higher in Ad26.COV2.S recipients than in placebo recipients (P = 0.0014).

Concerning this clone itself: Its antigen is currently not known. The input lacks base qualities; no much larger clone sits a single base away.

The treatment or condition label, read with the paper, signifies: 15 to 20 received Ad26.COV2.S at low or high dose, single or two shots; 5 received placebo; per-sample allocation not given. For vaccine and placebo recipients, repertoires were sequenced using samples collected on day 63 after the first injection. In Cohort 1b, about 27 adults aged 18-55 years were enrolled at a single site in Boston, USA, between 29 July and 7 August 2020. As a vaccine, Ad26.COV2.S was a replication-incompetent adenovirus type 26 vector that expressed a prefusion-stabilized SARS-CoV-2 spike protein derived from the original Wuhan strain. TCRbeta CDR3 regions were sequenced with the immunoSEQ Assay. After extraction, genomic DNA underwent amplification by bias-controlled multiplex PCR, followed by high-throughput sequencing. In the source study's methods: Collapsing and filtering of sequences were performed to quantify the absolute abundance of each unique TCRbeta CDR3 region. Usable DNA was measured by amplifying reference genes present in all nucleated cells, and TCRbeta template counts were normalized to that usable DNA to estimate T cell fraction. Repertoire TCRs were annotated as SARS-CoV-2-specific by exact matching of V gene, CDR3 amino acid sequence and J gene to a known reactive TCR set. The reference SARS-CoV-2 TCR set was derived from MIRA and filtered for enrichment in COVID-19-positive ImmuneCODE repertoires, a step that removed public or cross-reactive TCRs. Drawing on the MIRA antigens, annotated TCRs were analysed further at the level of specific ORF or position within ORF. Breadth was defined as the number of annotated unique rearrangements divided by the total number of unique productive rearrangements, and depth was defined as the summed frequency of the annotated unique rearrangements. Two-sided Wilcoxon rank-sum tests were used to compare TCR breadth between groups. In its TCRdb copy, this immuneACCESS table keeps in-frame sequences only and misses some clones. Where compared with another copy, unresolved V genes explain less than half of these, and the others have no known cause. V and J calls plus clone size are reproduced from that table; the DNA served to infer D and trimming. The sample table shows a few hundred thousand clones, and 89% are seen once. The top ten constitute approximately 1.9% of the sample.

V is pared back by 3 bases and J by 4 bases, with 9 bases lying between the germline termini. From cysteine to phenylalanine, the CDR3 is 13 amino acids long. Left in the record is the CDR3 DNA by itself, 39 bases read in frame from the first base. The CDR1 and CDR2 encoded by the germline V gene are ENHRY and SYGVKD. The chain links TRBV10-3 with TRBJ1-1; TRBD1 could be the D gene, as 5 bases match. This receptor was taken from a person aged 18-60 years who received the Ad26.COV2.S COVID-19 vaccine or a placebo. Specimen: peripheral blood, collected in a trial of Ad26.COV2.S vaccine versus placebo. The CDR3: CAISDPGGTEAFF. The nucleotide sequence is TGTGCCATCAGTGATCCGGGGGGCACTGAAGCTTTCTTT.